This T cell receptor (beta chain) was obtained from a study of CD8+CD57+ T cells in acquired aplastic anemia. For the study at large: Roughly 3.2 ug was the average amount of DNA from sorted CD4+ and CD8+ cells. Healthy donors averaged about 10 million reads for CD4+ cells. Study observations and caveats: Patient and control CD8+ Simpson's diversity was not significantly different. Researchers report that twenty-nine CD8+ CDR3 sequences appeared in both patients and controls.

Details on this clonotype: Its antigen is unidentified.

This CDR3 region has 13 residues. CDR1 and CDR2 from the germline V gene are SGHNT and YYREEE (reference sequence). V lost 5 bases, J lost 14 bases, and 20 bases lay in between. The use of genomic DNA as template underpinned the TCR beta VDJ and CDR3 profiling. TCRdb fed the reads into MiXCR, producing one record per CDR3 protein. Of about 110,000 distinct CDR3 sequences in the sample, around 53% were seen once. This clonotype was obtained from a human donor in good health, serving as a control. The chain employs TRBV5-4 and TRBJ1-5, with D maybe TRBD1 (6 bases). The material sequenced was sorted CD4+, CD8+, or CD8+CD57+ T cells (not recorded which) from PBMCs. The CDR3 region has the DNA TGTGCCAGCAGATCCGAGGGGGGAGCTTACGAGCATTTT. Encoded protein: CASRSEGGAYEHF.